The 23 T cell receptor beta chains given below trace back to one sample, sequenced in a study of Ad26.COV2.S vaccination and SARS-CoV-2 variants. Sequencing was performed with immunoSEQ multiplex PCR; in TCRdb, only in-frame clones are kept and a portion is missing. The sample consists of 510,000 or so clones, roughly nine tenths of them appearing once. Treatment specified: 15 to 20 received Ad26.COV2.S at low or high dose, single or two shots; several received placebo; per-sample allocation not given. Samples were taken on day 63 after the first vaccine or placebo injection. Source: peripheral blood, taken in a trial of Ad26.COV2.S vaccine versus placebo. These receptors all stem from a person aged 18-65 years who received the Ad26.COV2.S COVID-19 vaccine or a placebo.

The V gene is TRBV9, the J gene TRBJ2-1; D remains unclear. This CDR3 comprises 12 residues. V dropped 0 bases and J dropped 10 bases, with 8 bases sitting between them. Germline V gene lookup returns CDR1 SGDLS and CDR2 YYNGEE. CDR3 in amino acids: CASSVGNLEQFF. In DNA form, the CDR3 reads TGTGCCAGCAGCGTAGGGAATTTAGAGCAGTTCTTC.

The J gene is TRBJ2-2, the V gene TRBV7-8; 8 bases map to TRBD1. V trimming: 4 bases; J trimming: 4 bases; junction bases outside the gene matches: 14. The length of the CDR3 is 18 residues. In germline, CDR1 is SGHVS, CDR2 FQNEAQ. This chain's CDR3 is CASSSERRTGLGTGELFF. CDR3 DNA sequence: TGTGCCAGCAGCTCCGAGAGAAGGACAGGGCTAGGCACCGGGGAGCTGTTTTTT.

DNA of the CDR3: TGTGCCAGCAGTCCAGGGACAGAGTACCGCTATGGCTACACCTTC. Residues: CASSPGTEYRYGYTF. This rearrangement joins TRBV6-5 to TRBJ1-2; 7 bases agree with TRBD1. The CDR3 is made up of 15 amino acids. Germline V gene data show CDR1 as MNHEY and CDR2 as SVGAGI. J lost 4 bases, V lost 5 bases, and 10 bases had no gene match.

The chain is built from TRBV7-2 and TRBJ2-7; D not certain. The CDR3 consists of 13 residues. Germline-derived CDR1 and CDR2 are SGHTA and FQGNSA. The ends were cut back, 0 bases at V and 7 bases at J, with 10 bases in the middle. CDR3 protein: CASSLAPSVEQYF. The CDR3 DNA is TGTGCCAGCAGCTTAGCGCCGAGCGTAGAGCAGTACTTC.

The chain employs TRBV28 and TRBJ2-3; 12 bases are shared with TRBD2. Germline V gene lookup returns CDR1 MDHEN and CDR2 SYDVKM. The CDR3 has 17 amino acids. The junction had 8 bases not matched to a gene; V was cut back by 6 bases and J by 1 base. CDR3 sequence reads: CASSNLAGGTGTDTQYF. DNA for the CDR3: TGTGCCAGCAGCAATCTAGCGGGAGGGACGGGCACAGATACGCAGTATTTT.

V usage is TRBV27 and J usage is TRBJ1-5; D gene uncertain. The germline gives CDR1 MNHEY, CDR2 SMNVEV (reference sequence). The CDR3 is 13 residues long. V lost 6 bases to trimming and J lost 1 base, with 7 bases between them. CDR3 in amino acids: CASRVGSNQPQHF. In nucleotides, the CDR3 is TGTGCCAGCAGGGTAGGGAGCAATCAGCCCCAGCATTTT.

This chain's CDR3 is CASSFAQETQYF. The CDR3 coding sequence is TGCGCCAGCAGCTTCGCCCAAGAGACCCAGTACTTC. The gene calls are TRBV5-1 and TRBJ2-5; D is uncertain. The CDR3 spans 12 residues. Trimming pared 2 bases from V and 1 base from J, leaving 3 bases between. Germline values: CDR1 SGHRS, CDR2 YFSETQ. Based on the CDR3 plus reference TRBV5-1 and TRBJ2-5, the full variable domain is KAGVTQTPRYLIKTRGQQVTLSCSPISGHRSVSWYQQTPGQGLQFLFEYFSETQRNKGNFPGRFSGRQFSNSRSEMNVSTLELGDSALYLCASSFAQETQYFGPGTRLLVL.

The chain is built from TRBV30 and TRBJ2-1, with D tentatively TRBD2 (6 bases). Germline assignment: CDR1 GTSNPN and CDR2 SVGIG (reference sequence). With 0 bases removed from V and 4 bases from J, the gap between germline ends came to 13 bases. The CDR3 length is 15 residues. CDR3 DNA sequence: TGTGCCTGGAGTGTCGCGGGAAAGGTTTACAATGAGCAGTTCTTC. Protein product: CAWSVAGKVYNEQFF.

CDR3: CASSSLFRGENTQYF. Written as DNA, the CDR3 is TGTGCCAGCAGCTCACTTTTCAGGGGCGAGAATACGCAGTATTTT. This chain uses TRBV5-4 with TRBJ2-3; D may be TRBD1 (6 bases). CDR1 and CDR2 from the germline V gene are SGHNT and YYREEE (reference sequence). V was trimmed by 3 bases and J by 7 bases, leaving 18 bases between them. This CDR3 is 15 amino acids long.

The chain combines TRBV6-1 with TRBJ1-2, with a possible D match to TRBD1 (5 bases). Germline V gene data show CDR1 as MNHNS and CDR2 as SASEGT. The V end lost 4 bases, the J end lost 0 bases, and 15 bases lay between the germline ends. The CDR3 has 16 amino acids. The CDR3: CASSGVTVSANYGYTF. In DNA form, the CDR3 reads TGTGCCAGCAGTGGCGTGACAGTGAGTGCTAACTATGGCTACACCTTC.

The chain carries TRBV28 and TRBJ2-1; D assignment may be TRBD1 or TRBD2 (5 bases each). With 6 bases removed from V and 0 bases from J, the gap between germline ends came to 15 bases. Germline CDR1 is MDHEN and CDR2 is SYDVKM. This CDR3 is 16 amino acids long. The CDR3 nucleotides are TGTGCCAGCAGAAGCATGGGGGAGAGCTCCTACAATGAGCAGTTCTTC. The encoded protein is CASRSMGESSYNEQFF. The full variable domain, rest sourced from reference TRBV28 and TRBJ2-1, is DVKVTQSSRYLVKRTGEKVFLECVQDMDHENMFWYRQDPGLGLRLIYFSYDVKMKEKGDIPEGYSVSREKKERFSLILESASTNQTSMYLCASRSMGESSYNEQFFGPGTRLTVL.

The V and J genes are TRBV7-9 and TRBJ1-6, with D perhaps TRBD1 (6 bases). The CDR3 spans 14 residues. Germline values: CDR1 SEHNR, CDR2 FQNEAQ (reference sequence). V gave up 5 bases and J gave up 7 bases, with 12 bases separating them. CDR3 DNA: TGTGCCAGCAGCGTCTACCAGGGGAATTCACCCCTCCACTTT. This sequence encodes CASSVYQGNSPLHF.

V is TRBV9 and J is TRBJ2-2; weak D call: TRBD1 (5 bases). V lost 0 bases and J 7 bases, leaving 10 bases between the germline ends. This CDR3 is 14 amino acids long. Germline V gene sequence: CDR1 SGDLS, CDR2 YYNGEE. CDR3 bases: TGTGCCAGCAGCGTAGTCCAGGGCAGCGGGGAGCTGTTTTTT. Translated, it gives CASSVVQGSGELFF.

The chain joins TRBV28 to TRBJ1-1, with D possibly being TRBD1 (6 bases). Trimming took off 7 bases at V and 4 bases at J, with 19 bases between the two ends. Germline CDR1 reads MDHEN; CDR2 reads SYDVKM. The length of the CDR3 is 15 residues. CDR3 protein: CASNSPRGGGTEAFF. CDR3 in DNA: TGTGCCAGCAATTCACCCCGGGGAGGGGGCACTGAAGCTTTCTTT. Full variable domain (outside the CDR3, taken from reference TRBV28 and TRBJ1-1): DVKVTQSSRYLVKRTGEKVFLECVQDMDHENMFWYRQDPGLGLRLIYFSYDVKMKEKGDIPEGYSVSREKKERFSLILESASTNQTSMYLCASNSPRGGGTEAFFGQGTRLTVV.

The genes are TRBV19 and TRBJ1-6, with a tentative D call TRBD1 (6 bases). Germline lookup yields CDR1 LNHDA and CDR2 SQIVND (reference sequence). V was clipped by 4 bases and J by 10 bases, with 11 bases between them. CDR3 size: 13 residues. The CDR3 nucleotides are TGTGCCAGTAGTACCACAGGGAGATCACCCCTCCACTTT. Encoded protein: CASSTTGRSPLHF. The variable domain in full, with the rest retrieved from reference TRBV19 and TRBJ1-6, is DGGITQSPKYLFRKEGQNVTLSCEQNLNHDAMYWYRQDPGQGLRLIYYSQIVNDFQKGDIAEGYSVSREKKESFPLTVTSAQKNPTAFYLCASSTTGRSPLHFGNGTRLTVT.

The chain carries TRBV28 and TRBJ2-3; 9 bases fit TRBD2. Germline V lookup: CDR1 MDHEN, CDR2 SYDVKM. V lost 6 bases to trimming and J lost 5 bases; unmatched junction nucleotides: 0. The CDR3 has 12 residues. The CDR3 is CASRLAGDTQYF. The CDR3 nucleotides are TGTGCCAGCAGACTAGCGGGAGATACGCAGTATTTT.

The V call is TRBV4-1, the J call TRBJ1-6, with D unclear. Trimming stripped 0 bases from V and 9 bases from J, with 9 bases between. The CDR3 length is 14 residues. The germline V gene encodes CDR1 MGHRA and CDR2 YSYEKL. This CDR3 reads CASSQDLLASPLHF. CDR3 nucleotide sequence: TGCGCCAGCAGCCAAGATTTATTGGCTTCACCCCTCCACTTT.

The V gene is TRBV29-1, the J gene TRBJ1-1, with D maybe TRBD1 (6 bases). The germline V gene has CDR1 SQVTM and CDR2 ANQGSEA. V shed 7 bases and J shed 6 bases, with 21 bases lying between them. CDR3 length: 14 amino acids. The CDR3 DNA reads TGCAGCGGCCGGGGGGCAGGCGTTAGCCCTGAAGCTTTCTTT. This codes for CSGRGAGVSPEAFF.

The rearrangement uses TRBV6-6 and TRBJ2-7, with TRBD1 identical over 8 bases. V was clipped by 5 bases and J by 0 bases; unmatched bases: 15. The germline V gene encodes CDR1 MNHNY and CDR2 SVGAGI (reference sequence). The CDR3 extends over 18 amino acids. CDR3: CASSPWTGTTTRSYEQYF. CDR3 coding DNA: TGTGCCAGCAGTCCGTGGACAGGGACGACGACTCGCTCCTACGAGCAGTACTTC.

The chain recombines TRBV30 with TRBJ2-3; D is ambiguous. Germline assignment: CDR1 GTSNPN and CDR2 SVGIG (reference sequence). The germline V and J ends were trimmed by 1 base and 8 bases, with 13 bases remaining between them. The CDR3 spans 13 residues. CDR3 protein: CAWSGGVVATQYF. The CDR3 DNA sequence: TGTGCCTGGAGTGGCGGAGTCGTCGCTACGCAGTATTTT.

V usage is TRBV28 and J usage is TRBJ2-1; 12 bases align to TRBD2. The CDR3 covers 15 residues. Germline trimming cut 5 bases from V and 4 bases from J; bases unmatched to any gene: 3. Per germline, CDR1 MDHEN and CDR2 SYDVKM. This CDR3 is CASSTLAGGYNEQFF. CDR3 nucleotides: TGTGCCAGCAGTACCCTAGCGGGAGGGTACAATGAGCAGTTCTTC. The whole variable domain, remainder taken from reference TRBV28 and TRBJ2-1, is DVKVTQSSRYLVKRTGEKVFLECVQDMDHENMFWYRQDPGLGLRLIYFSYDVKMKEKGDIPEGYSVSREKKERFSLILESASTNQTSMYLCASSTLAGGYNEQFFGPGTRLTVL.

This chain links TRBV9 with TRBJ2-5; D may be TRBD2 (5 bases). This CDR3 spans 14 amino acids. Germline-derived CDR1 and CDR2 are SGDLS and YYNGEE. Trimming left V 7 bases short and J 1 base short, with 14 bases between. Here the CDR3 reads CASGSSRSQETQYF. The DNA of the CDR3 is TGTGCCAGCGGGAGCAGTAGGTCCCAAGAGACCCAGTACTTC. The variable domain in full, completed from reference TRBV9 and TRBJ2-5, reads DSGVTQTPKHLITATGQRVTLRCSPRSGDLSVYWYQQSLDQGLQFLIQYYNGEERAKGNILERFSAQQFPDLHSELNLSSLELGDSALYFCASGSSRSQETQYFGPGTRLLVL.

This chain uses TRBV7-2 with TRBJ2-5, with D possibly being TRBD1 (5 bases). The CDR3 loop spans 15 amino acids. Germline loops: CDR1 SGHTA, CDR2 FQGNSA. V was cut by 4 bases and J by 7 bases, with 19 bases left in between. This chain's CDR3 is CASSSRTMYTGTQYF. The DNA of the CDR3 is TGTGCCAGCAGCTCAAGAACCATGTACACAGGGACCCAGTACTTC. Full variable domain (remainder filled in from reference TRBV7-2 and TRBJ2-5): GAGVSQSPSNKVTEKGKDVELRCDPISGHTALYWYRQSLGQGLEFLIYFQGNSAPDKSGLPSDRFSAERTGGSVSTLTIQRTQQEDSAVYLCASSSRTMYTGTQYFGPGTRLLVL.